The TCR beta chain described here comes from a study of T cells after yellow fever vaccination. General observations from the study: Reappearing after the booster were most of the clones from primary vaccination (about 95% CD4, 70% to 90% CD8). Only a small proportion of the clonotypes turned up in both the CD4 and the CD8 compartments, likely arising from convergent recombination. Though it reached lower strength, the secondary response hit its peak faster, day 5 versus 15.

This clonotype has a count of ten or more. TCRdb reprocessed the 5' RACE reads with MiXCR, giving one entry per CDR3 protein. The sample yields around 50,000 distinct CDR3 sequences, approximately 6.3% seen once. The V end lost 5 bases, the J end lost 2 bases, and 16 bases lay between the germline ends. The CDR3 covers 15 residues. CDR1 is SQVTM and CDR2 is ANQGSEA in the germline V gene. This sequence originates from a young man who received the YFV17D yellow fever vaccine. The specimen comprised PBMCs, either bulk or a sorted T-cell subset (CD4+, CD8+, memory, or dextramer-sorted; not recorded which), sampled 45 days after the yellow fever booster vaccination. V usage is TRBV29-1 and J usage is TRBJ2-1, with D perhaps matching TRBD1 or TRBD2 (5 bases each). CDR3 region: CSVPEGPRAYNEQFF. CDR3 nucleotides: TGCAGCGTTCCCGAGGGACCGCGAGCCTACAATGAGCAGTTCTTC.